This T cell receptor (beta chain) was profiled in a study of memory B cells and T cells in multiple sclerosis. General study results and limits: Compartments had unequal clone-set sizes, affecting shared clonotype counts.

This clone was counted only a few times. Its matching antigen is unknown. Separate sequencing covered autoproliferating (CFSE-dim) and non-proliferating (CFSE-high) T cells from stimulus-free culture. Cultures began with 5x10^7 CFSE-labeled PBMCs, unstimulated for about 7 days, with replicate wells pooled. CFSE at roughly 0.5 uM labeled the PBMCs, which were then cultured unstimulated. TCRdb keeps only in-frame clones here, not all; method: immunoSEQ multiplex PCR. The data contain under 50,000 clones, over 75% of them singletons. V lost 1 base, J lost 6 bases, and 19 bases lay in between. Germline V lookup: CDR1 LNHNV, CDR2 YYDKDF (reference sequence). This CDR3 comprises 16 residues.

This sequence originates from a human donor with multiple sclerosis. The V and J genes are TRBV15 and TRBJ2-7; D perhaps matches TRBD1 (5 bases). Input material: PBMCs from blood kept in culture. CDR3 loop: CATSRVVSRDGSEQYF. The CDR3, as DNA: TGTGCCACCAGCAGAGTAGTTTCCAGGGATGGGTCCGAGCAGTACTTC.